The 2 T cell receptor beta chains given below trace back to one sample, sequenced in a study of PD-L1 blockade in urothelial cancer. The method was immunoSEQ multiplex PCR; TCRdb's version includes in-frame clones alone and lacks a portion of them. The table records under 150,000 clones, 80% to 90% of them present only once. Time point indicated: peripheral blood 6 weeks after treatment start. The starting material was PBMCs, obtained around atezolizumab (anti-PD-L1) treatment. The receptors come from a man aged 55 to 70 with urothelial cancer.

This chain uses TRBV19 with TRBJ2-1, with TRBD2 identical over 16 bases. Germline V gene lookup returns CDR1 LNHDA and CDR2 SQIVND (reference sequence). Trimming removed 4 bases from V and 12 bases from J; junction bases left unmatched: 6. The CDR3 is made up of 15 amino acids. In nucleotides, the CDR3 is TGTGCCAGTAGTACCGGGACTAGCGGGGGGGAAGTGCAGTTCTTC. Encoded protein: CASSTGTSGGEVQFF.

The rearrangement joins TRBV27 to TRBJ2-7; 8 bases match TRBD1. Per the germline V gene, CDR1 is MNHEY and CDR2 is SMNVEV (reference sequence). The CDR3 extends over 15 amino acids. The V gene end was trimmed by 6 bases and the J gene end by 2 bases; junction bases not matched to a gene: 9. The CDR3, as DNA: TGTGCCAGCAGGCCCGGGACAGGACCCGCCTACGAGCAGTACTTC. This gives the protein CASRPGTGPAYEQYF.